Each of the 2 T cell receptor beta chains below was sequenced from the same sample in a study of T cells in localized non-small cell lung cancer. Sequenced by immunoSEQ multiplex PCR; TCRdb stores in-frame clones only, minus some. The sample yields 59,000 or so clones, about 89% seen once. The sequencing here drew on peripheral blood, taken before any cancer treatment. These receptors were obtained from a man aged 40 to 70 with stage I lung adenocarcinoma.

The chain has TRBV5-6 and TRBJ2-7; D might be TRBD1 (5 bases). The CDR3 contains 14 residues. Trimming stripped 1 base from V and 2 bases from J, with 10 bases between. Germline loops: CDR1 SGHDT, CDR2 YYEEEE. The CDR3 is CASSLRGNAYEQYF. The DNA of the CDR3 is TGTGCCAGCAGCTTGAGGGGTAATGCCTACGAGCAGTACTTC.

Of note for this clone: Other nucleotide sequences in the sample specify the same CDR3. The chain links TRBV19 to TRBJ1-2; D not certain. V shed 4 bases and J shed 2 bases, with 8 bases lying between them. CDR1 and CDR2 (germline): LNHDA, SQIVND (reference sequence). The CDR3 is 13 amino acids. The CDR3 DNA sequence: TGTGCCAGTAGTACCGGACCGAACTATGGCTACACCTTC. Protein: CASSTGPNYGYTF.